This is a list of T cell receptor beta chains from one sample in a study of blood T cell repertoires in COVID-19. Method: immunoSEQ multiplex PCR; TCRdb's copy keeps in-frame clones and lacks some. This table holds 200,000 to 250,000 clones, more than 80% found once. Sequenced sample: peripheral blood. All receptors come from a woman in her twenties or thirties with COVID-19, enrolled during active disease. Each CDR3 is given with its conserved first and last residue. Each record gives: D gene, V gene, CDR3 length, clone size, J gene, CDR3 protein, CDR3 DNA. The D gene is left open where the match is weak. Rows may omit the clone size; those that give it use once, few, many or a size class.

D: .; V: TRBV7-9; length: 14; size: .; J: TRBJ1-2; CDR3: CASSLSLLEDGYTF; DNA: TGTGCCAGCAGCTTATCTCTCTTGGAGGATGGCTACACCTTC
D: .; V: TRBV5-1; length: 15; size: .; J: TRBJ2-7; CDR3: CASSLGSGGSYEQYF; DNA: TGCGCCAGCAGCTTGGGAAGTGGAGGTTCGTACGAGCAGTACTTC
D: TRBD2; V: TRBV7-9; length: 15; size: .; J: TRBJ2-5; CDR3: CASSQGLAGGETQYF; DNA: TGTGCCAGCAGCCAGGGGCTAGCGGGAGGAGAGACCCAGTACTTC
D: .; V: TRBV9; length: 16; size: .; J: TRBJ1-1; CDR3: CASSVGDGAANTEAFF; DNA: TGTGCCAGCAGCGTAGGGGATGGGGCCGCGAACACTGAAGCTTTCTTT
D: TRBD2; V: TRBV11-3; length: 17; size: .; J: TRBJ2-5; CDR3: CASSSGLAGKYQETQYF; DNA: TGTGCCAGCAGCTCGGGACTAGCGGGAAAGTACCAAGAGACCCAGTACTTC
D: TRBD1; V: TRBV28; length: 15; size: .; J: TRBJ1-4; CDR3: CASSPPGQANEKLFF; DNA: TGTGCCAGCAGCCCCCCGGGACAGGCTAATGAAAAACTGTTTTTT
D: TRBD2; V: TRBV2; length: 15; size: .; J: TRBJ2-1; CDR3: CASSEQLADPTQQFF; DNA: TGTGCCAGCAGTGAACAACTAGCGGACCCAACTCAGCAGTTCTTC
D: .; V: TRBV7-2; length: 13; size: .; J: TRBJ1-2; CDR3: CASSFGGTGGYTF; DNA: TGTGCCAGCAGCTTCGGGGGGACGGGCGGCTACACCTTC
D: TRBD2; V: TRBV27; length: 17; size: .; J: TRBJ2-1; CDR3: CASSLFSGGALGNEQFF; DNA: TGTGCCAGCAGTTTATTTAGCGGGGGGGCCTTGGGCAATGAGCAGTTCTTC
D: TRBD2; V: TRBV4-3; length: 16; size: few; J: TRBJ2-7; CDR3: CASSQDIAGEQNEQYF; DNA: TGCGCCAGCAGCCAAGATATAGCGGGAGAGCAAAACGAGCAGTACTTC
D: TRBD1; V: TRBV6-5; length: 15; size: .; J: TRBJ1-2; CDR3: CASSYEGDRVEGYTF; DNA: TGTGCCAGCAGTTACGAGGGGGACAGGGTTGAAGGCTACACCTTC
D: .; V: TRBV10-2; length: 13; size: .; J: TRBJ2-2; CDR3: CASRGANTGELFF; DNA: TGCGCCAGCAGGGGGGCTAACACCGGGGAGCTGTTTTTT
D: TRBD2; V: TRBV4-3; length: 16; size: .; J: TRBJ2-2; CDR3: CASSQGPGLAGGELFF; DNA: TGCGCCAGCAGCCAGGGTCCGGGACTAGCGGGGGGGGAACTGTTTTTT
D: .; V: TRBV5-4; length: 15; size: .; J: TRBJ2-5; CDR3: CASSLSWSGQETQYF; DNA: TGTGCCAGCAGCTTGAGTTGGTCGGGCCAAGAGACCCAGTACTTC
D: .; V: TRBV5-5; length: 16; size: .; J: TRBJ2-5; CDR3: CASRAAPDSTQETQYF; DNA: TGTGCCAGCAGAGCAGCCCCGGACTCAACGCAAGAGACCCAGTACTTC
D: TRBD2; V: TRBV6-2/TRBV6-3; length: 16; size: .; J: TRBJ2-3; CDR3: CASSSGTIFSTDTQYF; DNA: TGTGCCAGCAGTTCCGGGACTATCTTTAGCACAGATACGCAGTATTTT
D: .; V: TRBV5-4; length: 13; size: .; J: TRBJ2-3; CDR3: CASSSDSTDTQYF; DNA: TGTGCCAGCAGTTCCGACTCCACAGATACGCAGTATTTT
D: TRBD1; V: TRBV7-7; length: 14; size: .; J: TRBJ2-5; CDR3: CASSPDRGGRAQYF; DNA: TGTGCCAGCAGTCCGGACAGGGGAGGAAGGGCCCAGTACTTC
D: TRBD2; V: TRBV7-8; length: 12; size: .; J: TRBJ2-5; CDR3: CASSYSGGAQYF; DNA: TGTGCCAGCAGTTATAGCGGGGGGGCCCAGTACTTC
D: TRBD1; V: TRBV10-3; length: 16; size: .; J: TRBJ1-5; CDR3: CAISEPRQGVHQPQHF; DNA: TGTGCCATCAGTGAGCCGAGACAGGGTGTACATCAGCCCCAGCATTTT
D: TRBD1; V: TRBV7-2; length: 14; size: .; J: TRBJ2-7; CDR3: CASSTGTVPREQYF; DNA: TGTGCCAGCAGCACCGGGACAGTGCCGAGGGAGCAGTACTTC
D: .; V: TRBV6-5; length: 12; size: .; J: TRBJ1-1; CDR3: CASSPPGTEAFF; DNA: TGTGCCAGCAGTCCCCCGGGCACTGAAGCTTTCTTT
D: TRBD1; V: TRBV19; length: 17; size: .; J: TRBJ2-6; CDR3: CASSIDREWAGANVLTF; DNA: TGTGCCAGTAGTATCGACAGGGAATGGGCTGGGGCCAACGTCCTGACTTTC
D: .; V: TRBV11-2; length: 14; size: once; J: TRBJ1-1; CDR3: CASSLGDRNTEAFF; DNA: TGTGCCAGCAGCTTAGGCGACAGGAACACTGAAGCTTTCTTT
D: .; V: TRBV6-5; length: 14; size: .; J: TRBJ2-5; CDR3: CASSSPRHQETQYF; DNA: TGTGCCAGCAGTTCCCCCAGGCACCAAGAGACCCAGTACTTC
D: .; V: TRBV22-1; length: 10; size: .; J: TRBJ2-3; CDR3: CPGTSRGQYF; DNA: TGTCCTGGGACCTCCCGGGGGCAGTATTTT
D: TRBD1; V: TRBV13; length: 15; size: .; J: TRBJ2-5; CDR3: CASSLRGREEETQYF; DNA: TGTGCCAGCAGCCTCAGGGGGCGAGAGGAAGAGACCCAGTACTTC
D: .; V: TRBV18; length: 14; size: .; J: TRBJ2-2; CDR3: CASSPSADTGELFF; DNA: TGTGCCAGCTCACCAAGCGCGGACACCGGGGAGCTGTTTTTT
D: TRBD2; V: TRBV6-5; length: 15; size: .; J: TRBJ2-3; CDR3: CASSRLAFQADTQYF; DNA: TGTGCCAGCAGCAGACTAGCGTTCCAGGCCGATACGCAGTATTTT
D: TRBD2; V: TRBV7-2; length: 18; size: .; J: TRBJ2-2; CDR3: CASSSARTSGGNTGELFF; DNA: TGTGCCAGCAGCTCGGCTAGGACTAGCGGGGGAAACACCGGGGAGCTGTTTTTT
D: .; V: TRBV10-1; length: 12; size: .; J: TRBJ2-7; CDR3: CASSDRDYEQYF; DNA: TGCGCCAGCAGTGATCGGGATTACGAGCAGTACTTC
D: .; V: TRBV6-5; length: 15; size: many; J: TRBJ2-7; CDR3: CASSLSGLRRGEQYF; DNA: TGTGCCAGCAGCCTCTCGGGACTGAGAAGGGGCGAGCAGTACTTC
D: TRBD1; V: TRBV9; length: 18; size: .; J: TRBJ1-2; CDR3: CASSVGTGTASLYRGYTF; DNA: TGTGCCAGCAGCGTAGGAACCGGGACAGCGAGTCTATACCGGGGCTACACCTTC
D: TRBD1; V: TRBV5-1; length: 13; size: .; J: TRBJ1-2; CDR3: CASSQGQGDGYTF; DNA: TGCGCCAGCAGCCAGGGACAGGGAGATGGCTACACCTTC
D: .; V: TRBV3-1/TRBV3-2; length: 15; size: .; J: TRBJ2-4; CDR3: CASSQDRAGGNIQYF; DNA: TGTGCCAGCAGCCAAGATCGGGCAGGGGGGAACATTCAGTACTTC
D: TRBD1; V: TRBV18; length: 13; size: .; J: TRBJ1-1; CDR3: CASSQGAGTEAFF; DNA: TGTGCCAGCTCACAGGGGGCAGGCACTGAAGCTTTCTTT
D: .; V: TRBV27; length: 14; size: many; J: TRBJ1-2; CDR3: CASGSLDRLGGYTF; DNA: TGTGCCAGCGGGTCCCTGGACCGACTAGGTGGCTACACCTTC
D: TRBD1; V: TRBV5-1; length: 15; size: .; J: TRBJ1-4; CDR3: CASSSQGSGNEKLFF; DNA: TGCGCCAGCAGCTCACAGGGGAGTGGTAATGAAAAACTGTTTTTT
D: TRBD1; V: TRBV24-1; length: 15; size: once; J: TRBJ2-5; CDR3: CATSDPRTGQETQYF; DNA: TGTGCCACCAGTGACCCGAGGACAGGGCAAGAGACCCAGTACTTC
D: TRBD1; V: TRBV19; length: 15; size: once; J: TRBJ1-5; CDR3: CASSHRDRADQPQHF; DNA: TGTGCCAGTAGTCACCGGGACAGGGCTGATCAGCCCCAGCATTTT